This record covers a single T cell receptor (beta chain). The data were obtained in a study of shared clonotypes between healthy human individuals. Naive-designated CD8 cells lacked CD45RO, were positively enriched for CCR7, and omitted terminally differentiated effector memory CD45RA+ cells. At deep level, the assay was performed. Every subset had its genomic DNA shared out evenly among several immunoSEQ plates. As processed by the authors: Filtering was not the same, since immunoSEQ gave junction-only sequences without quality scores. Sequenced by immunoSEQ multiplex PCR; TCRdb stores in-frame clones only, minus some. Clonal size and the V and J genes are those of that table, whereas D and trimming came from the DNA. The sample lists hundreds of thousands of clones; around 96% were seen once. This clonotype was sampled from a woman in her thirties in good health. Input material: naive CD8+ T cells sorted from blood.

This chain's CDR3 is CASSPHDRGDTEAFF. CDR3 nucleotide sequence: TGCGCCAGCAGCCCCCACGACCGGGGGGACACTGAAGCTTTCTTT. The chain links TRBV4-1 to TRBJ1-1, with D tentatively TRBD1 (5 bases). CDR1 and CDR2 from the germline V gene are MGHRA and YSYEKL. The CDR3 loop spans 15 amino acids. Trimming took 4 bases from V and 3 from J, leaving 15 bases between them.